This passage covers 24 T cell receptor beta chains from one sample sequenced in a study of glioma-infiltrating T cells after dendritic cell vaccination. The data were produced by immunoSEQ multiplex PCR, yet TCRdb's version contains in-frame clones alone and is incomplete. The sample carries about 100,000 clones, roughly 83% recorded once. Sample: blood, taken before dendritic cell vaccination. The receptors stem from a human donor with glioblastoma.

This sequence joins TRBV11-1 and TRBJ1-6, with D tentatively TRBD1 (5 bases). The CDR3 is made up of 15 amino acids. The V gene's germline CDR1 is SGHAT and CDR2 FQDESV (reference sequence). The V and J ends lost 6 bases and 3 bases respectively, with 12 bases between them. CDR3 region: CASSPQGFYNSPLHF. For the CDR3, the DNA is TGTGCCAGCAGTCCCCAGGGCTTCTATAATTCACCCCTCCACTTT.

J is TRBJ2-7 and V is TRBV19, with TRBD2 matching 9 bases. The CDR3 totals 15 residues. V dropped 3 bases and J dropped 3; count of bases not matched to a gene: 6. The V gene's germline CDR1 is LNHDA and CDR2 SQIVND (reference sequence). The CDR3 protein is CASSMGSGSLYEQYF. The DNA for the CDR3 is TGTGCCAGTAGTATGGGTAGCGGGAGTCTCTACGAGCAGTACTTC.

CDR3 region: CASSASGLGRTEQFF. The CDR3 coding sequence is TGTGCCAGTTCGGCCTCTGGACTAGGGAGGACTGAGCAGTTCTTC. The chain carries TRBV27 and TRBJ2-1; 7 bases map to TRBD2. V lost 9 bases, J lost 9 bases, and 17 bases stayed unmatched. The CDR3 consists of 15 residues. Germline V gene data show CDR1 as MNHEY and CDR2 as SMNVEV (reference sequence).

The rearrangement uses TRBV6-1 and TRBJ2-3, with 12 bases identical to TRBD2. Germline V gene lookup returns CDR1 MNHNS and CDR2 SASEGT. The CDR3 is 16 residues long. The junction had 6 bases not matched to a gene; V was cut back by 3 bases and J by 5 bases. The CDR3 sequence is CASSDRLAGAKDTQYF. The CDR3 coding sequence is TGTGCCAGCAGTGACAGACTAGCGGGAGCGAAAGATACGCAGTATTTT.

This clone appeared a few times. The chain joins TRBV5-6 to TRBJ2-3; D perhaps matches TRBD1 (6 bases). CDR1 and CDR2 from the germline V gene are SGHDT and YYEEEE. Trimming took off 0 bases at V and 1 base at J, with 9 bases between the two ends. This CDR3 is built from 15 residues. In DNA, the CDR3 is TGTGCCAGCAGCTTGGCACAGGGAGGCACAGATACGCAGTATTTT. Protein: CASSLAQGGTDTQYF.

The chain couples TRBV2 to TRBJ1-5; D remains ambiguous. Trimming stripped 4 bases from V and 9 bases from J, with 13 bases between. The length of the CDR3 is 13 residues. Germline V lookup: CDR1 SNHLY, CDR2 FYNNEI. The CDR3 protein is CASSGPGVMPQHF. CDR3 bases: TGTGCCAGCAGTGGTCCCGGTGTGATGCCCCAGCATTTT.

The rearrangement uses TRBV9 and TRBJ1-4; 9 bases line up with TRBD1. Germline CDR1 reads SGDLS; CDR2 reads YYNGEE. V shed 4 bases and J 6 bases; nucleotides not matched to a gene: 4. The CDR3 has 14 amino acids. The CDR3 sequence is CASSRTGGDEKLFF. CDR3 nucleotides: TGTGCCAGCAGCCGAACAGGGGGCGATGAAAAACTGTTTTTT. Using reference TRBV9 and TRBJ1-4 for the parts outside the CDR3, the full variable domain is DSGVTQTPKHLITATGQRVTLRCSPRSGDLSVYWYQQSLDQGLQFLIQYYNGEERAKGNILERFSAQQFPDLHSELNLSSLELGDSALYFCASSRTGGDEKLFFGSGTQLSVL.

The CDR3 spells CASSVRGNEQFF. DNA for the CDR3: TGTGCCAGCAGCGTCAGGGGGAATGAGCAGTTCTTC. This chain uses TRBV11-1 with TRBJ2-1; 7 positions agree with TRBD1. Germline values: CDR1 SGHAT, CDR2 FQDESV (reference sequence). Trimming took 5 bases from V and 7 from J; bases not matched to a gene: 2. The length of the CDR3 is 12 residues.

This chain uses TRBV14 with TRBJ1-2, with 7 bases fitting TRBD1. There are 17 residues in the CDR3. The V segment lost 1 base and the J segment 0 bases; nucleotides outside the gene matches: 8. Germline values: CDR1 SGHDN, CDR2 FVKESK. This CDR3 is CASSQGRGRFANYGYTF. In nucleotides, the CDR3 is TGTGCCAGCAGCCAAGGGAGGGGGCGCTTCGCTAACTATGGCTACACCTTC.

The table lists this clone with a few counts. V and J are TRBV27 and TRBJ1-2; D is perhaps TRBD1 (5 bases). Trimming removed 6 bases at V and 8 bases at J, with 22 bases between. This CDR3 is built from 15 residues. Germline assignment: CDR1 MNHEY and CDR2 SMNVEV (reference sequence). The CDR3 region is CASSLIPGGTKGYTF. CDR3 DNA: TGTGCCAGCAGCCTAATACCGGGCGGGACGAAGGGCTACACCTTC.

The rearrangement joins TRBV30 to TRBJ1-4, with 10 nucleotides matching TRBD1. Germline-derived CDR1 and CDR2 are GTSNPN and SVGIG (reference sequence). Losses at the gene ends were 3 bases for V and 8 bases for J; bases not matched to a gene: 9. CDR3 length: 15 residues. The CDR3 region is CAWSAAGTGEEKLFF. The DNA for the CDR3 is TGTGCCTGGAGCGCGGCCGGGACAGGGGAAGAAAAACTGTTTTTT.

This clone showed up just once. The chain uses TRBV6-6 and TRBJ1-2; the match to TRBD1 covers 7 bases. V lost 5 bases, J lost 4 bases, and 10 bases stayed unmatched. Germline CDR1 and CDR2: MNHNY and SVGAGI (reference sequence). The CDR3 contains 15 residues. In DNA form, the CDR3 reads TGTGCCAGCAGTCCCCGTGGACAGGCCAGCTATGGCTACACCTTC. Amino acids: CASSPRGQASYGYTF.

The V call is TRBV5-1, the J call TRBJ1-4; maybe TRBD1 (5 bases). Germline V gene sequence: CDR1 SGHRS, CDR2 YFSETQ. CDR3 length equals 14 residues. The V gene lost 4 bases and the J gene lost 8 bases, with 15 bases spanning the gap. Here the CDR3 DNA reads TGCGCCAGCAGCCCTATAGGGGCTCGGGAAAAACTGTTTTTT. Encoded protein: CASSPIGAREKLFF.

The CDR3 here is CASKGQGAGQPQHF. In DNA form, the CDR3 reads TGTGCCAGCAAGGGACAGGGGGCTGGTCAGCCCCAGCATTTT. This chain uses TRBV2 with TRBJ1-5, with 12 bases fitting TRBD1. V dropped 7 bases and J dropped 6; count of bases not matched to a gene: 4. Germline CDR1 reads SNHLY; CDR2 reads FYNNEI. CDR3 size: 14 residues.

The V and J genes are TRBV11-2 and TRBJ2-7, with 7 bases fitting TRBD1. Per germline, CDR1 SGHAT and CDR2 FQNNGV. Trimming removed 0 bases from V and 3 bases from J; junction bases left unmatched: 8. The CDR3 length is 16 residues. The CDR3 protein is CASSLDWQGVGYEQYF. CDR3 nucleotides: TGTGCCAGCAGCTTAGATTGGCAGGGGGTCGGCTACGAGCAGTACTTC.

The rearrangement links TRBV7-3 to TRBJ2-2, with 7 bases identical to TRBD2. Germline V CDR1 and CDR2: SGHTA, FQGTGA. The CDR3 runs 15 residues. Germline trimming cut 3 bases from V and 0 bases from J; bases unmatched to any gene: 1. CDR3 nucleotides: TGTGCCAGCAGCTTTGGGGGGGCGAACACCGGGGAGCTGTTTTTT. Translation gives CASSFGGANTGELFF. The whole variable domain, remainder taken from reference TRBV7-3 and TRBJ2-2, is GAGVSQTPSNKVTEKGKYVELRCDPISGHTALYWYRQSLGQGPEFLIYFQGTGAADDSGLPNDRFFAVRPEGSVSTLKIQRTERGDSAVYLCASSFGGANTGELFFGEGSRLTVL.

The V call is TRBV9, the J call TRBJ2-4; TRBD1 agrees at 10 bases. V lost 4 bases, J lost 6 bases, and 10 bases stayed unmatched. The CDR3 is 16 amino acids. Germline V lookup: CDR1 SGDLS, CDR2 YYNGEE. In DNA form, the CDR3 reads TGTGCCAGCAGCCCCACGACAGGGGGCAGTCGAAACATTCAGTACTTC. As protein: CASSPTTGGSRNIQYF.

CDR3 amino acids: CASSVETPRQGGRNEQFF. The CDR3, as DNA: TGTGCCAGCAGCGTAGAGACCCCGAGACAGGGGGGGCGCAATGAGCAGTTCTTC. V and J are TRBV9 and TRBJ2-1; TRBD1 agrees at 9 bases. Trimming removed 0 bases from V and 6 bases from J; junction bases left unmatched: 13. Germline CDR1 reads SGDLS; CDR2 reads YYNGEE. CDR3 size: 18 residues. The full variable domain, in which reference TRBV9 and TRBJ2-1 provide the parts outside the CDR3, is DSGVTQTPKHLITATGQRVTLRCSPRSGDLSVYWYQQSLDQGLQFLIQYYNGEERAKGNILERFSAQQFPDLHSELNLSSLELGDSALYFCASSVETPRQGGRNEQFFGPGTRLTVL.

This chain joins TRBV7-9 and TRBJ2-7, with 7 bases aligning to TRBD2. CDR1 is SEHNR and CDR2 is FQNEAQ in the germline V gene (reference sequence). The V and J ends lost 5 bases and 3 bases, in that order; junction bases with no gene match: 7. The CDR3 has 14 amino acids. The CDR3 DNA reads TGTGCCAGCAGCGCCCTACGGGAGGTCTACGAGCAGTACTTC. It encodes CASSALREVYEQYF.

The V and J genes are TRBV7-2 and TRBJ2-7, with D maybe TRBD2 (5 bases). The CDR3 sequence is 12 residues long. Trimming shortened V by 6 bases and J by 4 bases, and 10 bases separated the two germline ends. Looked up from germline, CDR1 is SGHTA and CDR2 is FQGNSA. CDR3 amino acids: CASSQRGYEQYF. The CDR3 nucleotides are TGTGCCAGCAGTCAACGGGGTTACGAGCAGTACTTC.

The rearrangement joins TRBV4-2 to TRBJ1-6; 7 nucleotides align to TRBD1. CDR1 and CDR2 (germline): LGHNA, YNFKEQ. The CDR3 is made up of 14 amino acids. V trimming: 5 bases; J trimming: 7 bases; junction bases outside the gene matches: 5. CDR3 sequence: CASSGDRANSPLHF. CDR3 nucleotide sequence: TGTGCCAGCAGCGGCGACAGGGCAAATTCACCCCTCCACTTT.

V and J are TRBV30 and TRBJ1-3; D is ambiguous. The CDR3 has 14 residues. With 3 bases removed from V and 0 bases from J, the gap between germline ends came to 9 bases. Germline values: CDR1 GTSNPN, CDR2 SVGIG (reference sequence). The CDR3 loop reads CAWSLESSGNTIYF. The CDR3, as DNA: TGTGCCTGGAGCCTAGAAAGCTCTGGAAACACCATATATTTT.

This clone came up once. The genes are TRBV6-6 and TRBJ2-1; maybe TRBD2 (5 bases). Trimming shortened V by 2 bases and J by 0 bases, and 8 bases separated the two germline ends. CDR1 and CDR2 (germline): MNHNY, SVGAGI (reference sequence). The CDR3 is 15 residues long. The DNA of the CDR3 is TGTGCCAGCAGTTACCGGGGTAGCTCCTACAATGAGCAGTTCTTC. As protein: CASSYRGSSYNEQFF.

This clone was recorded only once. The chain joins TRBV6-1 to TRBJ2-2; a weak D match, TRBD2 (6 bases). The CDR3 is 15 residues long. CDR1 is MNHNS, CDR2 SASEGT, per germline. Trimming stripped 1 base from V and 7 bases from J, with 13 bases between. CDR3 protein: CASSEDLGLFGELFF. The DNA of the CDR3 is TGTGCCAGCAGTGAAGACCTGGGACTGTTCGGGGAGCTGTTTTTT.